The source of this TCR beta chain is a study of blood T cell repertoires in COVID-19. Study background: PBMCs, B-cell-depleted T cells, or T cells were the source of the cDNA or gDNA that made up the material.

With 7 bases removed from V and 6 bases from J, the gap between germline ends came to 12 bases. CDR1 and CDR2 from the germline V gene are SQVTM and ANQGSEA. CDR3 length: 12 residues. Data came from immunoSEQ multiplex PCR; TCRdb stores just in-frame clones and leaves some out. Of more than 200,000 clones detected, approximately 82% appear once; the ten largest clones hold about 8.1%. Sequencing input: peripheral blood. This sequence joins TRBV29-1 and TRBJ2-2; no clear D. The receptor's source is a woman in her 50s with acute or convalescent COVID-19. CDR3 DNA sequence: TGCAGCGCCGGTCGGGTCGCCGGGGAGCTGTTTTTT. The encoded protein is CSAGRVAGELFF.